This T cell receptor beta chain was recorded in a study of beta chain features in type 1 diabetes. Study-level information: Cell yields, gender and age were comparable in patients and healthy donors. Points from the study as a whole: For patients, the naive, central memory and Treg TCRB repertoires appeared more alike than for healthy donors. When VDJ junctions were examined, type 1 diabetes patients showed fewer insertions and more deletions.

This clone was detected only a few times. Its antigen is as yet unknown. Germline V CDR1 and CDR2: SGHTA, FQGTGA. Trimming pared 7 bases from V and 4 bases from J, leaving 13 bases between. This CDR3 has 13 amino acids. Every isolated RNA sample was fully reverse transcribed, so sequencing captured expressed TCRB transcripts. Repertoires were generated with immunoSEQ multiplex PCR, while TCRdb's copy carries only in-frame clones and drops some. The sample holds hundreds of thousands of clones, about 15% seen once. Cell sorting via CD45RO/CCR7/CD25/CD127/CD95/CD27 was performed to obtain CD4+ naive, central memory, regulatory and stem cell-like memory cells.

The clonotype originates from a man aged 30 to 39 in good health. Input material: naive CD4+ T cells from blood. The chain carries TRBV7-3 and TRBJ1-2, with no clear D. The CDR3, as DNA: TGTGCCAGCACCCCCGAGGGTGGCTATGGCTACACCTTC. Translated: CASTPEGGYGYTF.